This passage covers 28 T cell receptor beta chains from one sample sequenced in a study of siplizumab effects on memory and regulatory T cells. Sequencing was performed with immunoSEQ multiplex PCR; in TCRdb, only in-frame clones are kept and a portion is missing. The data show more than 95,000 clones, about 93% seen once. Sequenced: CD4+ T cells sorted from blood. These receptors were collected from a human donor in good health.

This rearrangement joins TRBV4-1 to TRBJ2-3; 9 bases align to TRBD1. Unmatched junction bases numbered 9, after V lost 0 bases and J lost 5 bases. This CDR3 is 17 amino acids long. Germline loops: CDR1 MGHRA, CDR2 YSYEKL. The CDR3 coding sequence is TGCGCCAGCAGCCAAGATCGGAACAGGGGGCGCGTAGATACGCAGTATTTT. Translating gives CASSQDRNRGRVDTQYF.

This clone was seen more than once but under ten times. The chain combines TRBV5-1 with TRBJ2-3; TRBD1 matches 8 bases. Trimming cost V 2 bases and J 5 bases; bases outside gene matches: 1. The V gene's germline CDR1 is SGHRS and CDR2 YFSETQ. The CDR3 contains 13 residues. CDR3 in DNA: TGCGCCAGCAGCTTCGACAGGGGAGATACGCAGTATTTT. Translated: CASSFDRGDTQYF.

On this clone itself: The sample has other DNA sequences that encode this CDR3 too. The V gene is TRBV5-1, the J gene TRBJ1-1; 7 bases match TRBD1. Losses at the gene ends were 0 bases for V and 2 bases for J; bases not matched to a gene: 1. The CDR3 contains 14 residues. The V gene's germline CDR1 is SGHRS and CDR2 YFSETQ. The CDR3 coding sequence is TGCGCCAGCAGCTTGGCAGGGGGAAACACTGAAGCTTTCTTT. Its protein is CASSLAGGNTEAFF. The complete variable domain, with remaining parts taken from reference TRBV5-1 and TRBJ1-1, reads KAGVTQTPRYLIKTRGQQVTLSCSPISGHRSVSWYQQTPGQGLQFLFEYFSETQRNKGNFPGRFSGRQFSNSRSEMNVSTLELGDSALYLCASSLAGGNTEAFFGQGTRLTVV.

This chain links TRBV9 with TRBJ2-3; TRBD2 aligns across 13 bases. J lost 0 bases, V lost 0 bases, and 4 bases had no gene match. Germline assignment: CDR1 SGDLS and CDR2 YYNGEE. The CDR3 totals 18 residues. CDR3 nucleotides: TGTGCCAGCAGCGTAGGACTAGCGGGGGGTATTAGCACAGATACGCAGTATTTT. Translated, it gives CASSVGLAGGISTDTQYF.

In this sample, this clone turned up once. The V call is TRBV5-1, the J call TRBJ1-1, with 8 nucleotides matching TRBD1. The germline V gene has CDR1 SGHRS and CDR2 YFSETQ. V lost 7 bases to trimming and J lost 7 bases; unmatched junction nucleotides: 6. The length of the CDR3 is 12 residues. In nucleotides, the CDR3 is TGCGCCAGCTCGACGGGACAGGATGAAGCTTTCTTT. It codes for CASSTGQDEAFF.

The rearrangement uses TRBV5-4 and TRBJ2-2; 10 nucleotides align to TRBD1. V lost 4 bases to trimming and J lost 3 bases; unmatched junction nucleotides: 3. Germline V gene sequence: CDR1 SGHNT, CDR2 YYREEE (reference sequence). The CDR3 length is 15 residues. CDR3 sequence reads: CASSPGTGDTGELFF. CDR3 nucleotide sequence: TGTGCCAGCAGCCCCGGGACAGGGGACACCGGGGAGCTGTTTTTT.

This clone was detected only once. The rearrangement uses TRBV5-1 and TRBJ2-1, with TRBD2 identical over 16 bases. The CDR3 is made up of 18 amino acids. V was clipped by 4 bases and J by 5 bases; unmatched bases: 9. CDR1 SGHRS and CDR2 YFSETQ come from the germline V gene. CDR3 DNA sequence: TGCGCCAGCAGCCCGGGACTAGCGGGAGGGCCTCAAAACAATGAGCAGTTCTTC. Its translation: CASSPGLAGGPQNNEQFF. Full variable domain (outside the CDR3, taken from reference TRBV5-1 and TRBJ2-1): KAGVTQTPRYLIKTRGQQVTLSCSPISGHRSVSWYQQTPGQGLQFLFEYFSETQRNKGNFPGRFSGRQFSNSRSEMNVSTLELGDSALYLCASSPGLAGGPQNNEQFFGPGTRLTVL.

This chain uses TRBV6-1 with TRBJ1-1; TRBD1 aligns across 7 bases. The CDR3 length is 14 residues. Unmatched junction bases numbered 5, after V lost 6 bases and J lost 1 base. Germline CDR1 MNHNS, CDR2 SASEGT. The DNA of the CDR3 is TGTGCCAGCAGACCGACAGGGACGAACACTGAAGCTTTCTTT. This encodes CASRPTGTNTEAFF.

The chain couples TRBV6-1 to TRBJ2-6; TRBD2 agrees at 7 bases. With 4 bases clipped from V and 4 bases from J, the junction kept 10 bases outside the gene matches. This CDR3 comprises 17 residues. Germline assignment: CDR1 MNHNS and CDR2 SASEGT. CDR3 nucleotide sequence: TGTGCCAGCAGTGGAGGATCTAAGGGAGGGGGGGCCAACGTCCTGACTTTC. Protein: CASSGGSKGGGANVLTF.

The chain joins TRBV19 to TRBJ2-7; D may be TRBD2 (5 bases). V lost 4 bases to trimming and J lost 0 bases, with 10 bases between them. The germline V gene has CDR1 LNHDA and CDR2 SQIVND (reference sequence). The CDR3 covers 14 residues. CDR3 in amino acids: CASSTGELSYEQYF. The CDR3 bases are TGTGCCAGTAGTACCGGGGAACTCTCCTACGAGCAGTACTTC.

CDR3 sequence: CASSQGLALPNQPQHF. CDR3 DNA sequence: TGCGCCAGCAGCCAAGGTTTAGCGCTACCCAATCAGCCCCAGCATTTT. This rearrangement joins TRBV4-3 to TRBJ1-5; D is unresolved. Trimming cost V 1 base and J 3 bases, with 13 bases left between them. Germline V CDR1 and CDR2: LGHNA, YSLEER. The CDR3 consists of 16 residues.

CDR3 loop: CASSPGTLGGELFF. The CDR3 DNA sequence: TGTGCCAGCAGCCCCGGGACCCTCGGCGGGGAGCTGTTTTTT. This sequence joins TRBV11-2 and TRBJ2-2; D is tentatively TRBD1 or TRBD2 (5 bases each). With 5 bases removed from V and 7 bases from J, the gap between germline ends came to 14 bases. The CDR3 consists of 14 residues. Germline-derived CDR1 and CDR2 are SGHAT and FQNNGV.

The rearrangement uses TRBV5-1 and TRBJ1-2; 7 nucleotides agree with TRBD1. Germline V lookup: CDR1 SGHRS, CDR2 YFSETQ. J lost 4 bases, V lost 6 bases, and 12 bases had no gene match. The CDR3 runs 15 residues. DNA for the CDR3: TGCGCCAGCAACCTTGTAGGAGGGGGCGCCTATGGCTACACCTTC. Translation: CASNLVGGGAYGYTF.

As regards this clone: Additional DNA sequences in this sample encode the identical CDR3. The chain is built from TRBV9 and TRBJ2-3; D is unresolved. Germline V lookup: CDR1 SGDLS, CDR2 YYNGEE. The CDR3 extends over 12 amino acids. Trimming pared 3 bases from V and 0 bases from J, leaving 2 bases between. In nucleotides, the CDR3 is TGTGCCAGCAGCGCCAGCACAGATACGCAGTATTTT. This gives the protein CASSASTDTQYF. Full variable domain (remainder filled in from reference TRBV9 and TRBJ2-3): DSGVTQTPKHLITATGQRVTLRCSPRSGDLSVYWYQQSLDQGLQFLIQYYNGEERAKGNILERFSAQQFPDLHSELNLSSLELGDSALYFCASSASTDTQYFGPGTRLTVL.

The chain recombines TRBV7-9 with TRBJ2-7, with TRBD1 matching over 8 bases. Per the germline V gene, CDR1 is SEHNR and CDR2 is FQNEAQ (reference sequence). Losses at the gene ends were 4 bases for V and 6 bases for J; bases not matched to a gene: 11. The length of the CDR3 is 15 residues. CDR3 nucleotide sequence: TGTGCCAGCAGCTCCCAGGGGGCTATTGGGAGCGAGCAGTACTTC. As protein: CASSSQGAIGSEQYF.

The V gene is TRBV19, the J gene TRBJ2-2; TRBD1 might be the D (5 bases). This CDR3 has 10 residues. Per germline, CDR1 LNHDA and CDR2 SQIVND (reference sequence). Trimming pared 11 bases from V and 8 bases from J, leaving 9 bases between. CDR3 DNA: TGTGCCGTAAGGGGTGGGGAGCTGTTTTTT. Translating gives CAVRGGELFF.

The chain recombines TRBV13 with TRBJ2-1; the D call may be TRBD1 or TRBD2 (5 bases each). CDR3 length equals 15 residues. The germline V gene encodes CDR1 PRHDT and CDR2 FYEKMQ (reference sequence). Trimming removed 5 bases from V and 4 bases from J, with 15 bases in between. CDR3 coding DNA: TGTGCCAGCAGCCCCGGGGCCCAACCATACAATGAGCAGTTCTTC. It is translated as CASSPGAQPYNEQFF.

The V gene is TRBV7-9, the J gene TRBJ1-4; D gene uncertain. The CDR3 runs 15 residues. Trimming took off 5 bases at V and 8 bases at J, with 18 bases between the two ends. Per germline, CDR1 SEHNR and CDR2 FQNEAQ (reference sequence). This CDR3 reads CASSTDRVGGEKLFF. The CDR3 coding sequence is TGTGCCAGCAGCACTGACCGGGTCGGCGGCGAAAAACTGTTTTTT.

The CDR3 region is CAWSIRNYGYTF. Written as DNA, the CDR3 is TGTGCCTGGAGTATTCGCAACTATGGCTACACCTTC. V usage is TRBV30 and J usage is TRBJ1-2; D ambiguous. Germline V lookup: CDR1 GTSNPN, CDR2 SVGIG (reference sequence). V lost 2 bases and J 2 bases, leaving 6 bases between the germline ends. There are 12 residues in the CDR3.

This clone was seen more than once but under ten times. The chain uses TRBV6-5 and TRBJ1-1; the D gene is possibly TRBD1 (5 bases). This CDR3 comprises 13 residues. CDR1 and CDR2 from the germline V gene are MNHEY and SVGAGI. Trimming cost V 4 bases and J 3 bases, with 9 bases left between them. For the CDR3, the DNA is TGTGCCAGCAGTTCCTCGACAGACACTGAAGCTTTCTTT. This translates into CASSSSTDTEAFF.

The chain recombines TRBV5-8 with TRBJ2-3; perhaps TRBD2 as D (5 bases). This CDR3 has 15 residues. CDR1 SGHTS and CDR2 YDEGEE come from the germline V gene. Trimming pared 4 bases from V and 2 bases from J, leaving 14 bases between. CDR3 coding DNA: TGTGCCAGCAGCGCACGGGGTCCCACCACAGATACGCAGTATTTT. Amino acid sequence: CASSARGPTTDTQYF.

The CDR3 reads CASRTSGGANEQFF. Here the CDR3 DNA reads TGTGCCAGCAGAACTAGCGGGGGGGCCAATGAGCAGTTCTTC. The V call is TRBV2, the J call TRBJ2-1; 13 nucleotides line up with TRBD2. J gave up 6 bases and V 6 bases, and 2 bases lay outside the gene matches. The germline gives CDR1 SNHLY, CDR2 FYNNEI. The CDR3 is made up of 14 amino acids.

The chain carries TRBV27 and TRBJ2-7; a possible D gene is TRBD2 (6 bases). The V and J ends lost 1 base and 4 bases respectively, with 14 bases between them. This CDR3 spans 15 amino acids. The V gene's germline CDR1 is MNHEY and CDR2 SMNVEV (reference sequence). The CDR3 loop reads CASSLFGGNRYEQYF. CDR3 bases: TGTGCCAGCAGTTTATTTGGGGGGAATCGGTACGAGCAGTACTTC.

The chain links TRBV5-1 to TRBJ1-2, with D possibly being TRBD1 (5 bases). Germline V gene data show CDR1 as SGHRS and CDR2 as YFSETQ. Trimming left V 0 bases short and J 7 bases short, with 16 bases between. The CDR3 contains 15 residues. CDR3 DNA: TGCGCCAGCAGCTTGGCCACAGGAGCGGTCGGTGGCTACACCTTC. Protein: CASSLATGAVGGYTF.

The J gene is TRBJ1-1, the V gene TRBV4-3, with D tentatively TRBD1 (6 bases). Looked up from germline, CDR1 is LGHNA and CDR2 is YSLEER. The length of the CDR3 is 15 residues. The V end was cut by 5 bases, the J end by 0 bases, with 13 bases between. The CDR3 coding sequence is TGCGCCAGCAGCTGGGGGGACACCATGAACACTGAAGCTTTCTTT. Translated, it gives CASSWGDTMNTEAFF.

This chain connects TRBV12-5 to TRBJ2-5; the D gene is possibly TRBD1 (6 bases). CDR3 length: 18 amino acids. V was cut by 1 base and J by 1 base, with 19 bases left in between. CDR1 and CDR2 from the germline V gene are LGHNT and FRNRAP. CDR3 in DNA: TGTGCTAGTGGTTTGGCCTTGGGGGCGAATGGGGCCCAAGAGACCCAGTACTTC. Translating it yields CASGLALGANGAQETQYF.

The rearrangement links TRBV7-9 to TRBJ2-2; D gene uncertain. The V end was cut by 0 bases, the J end by 5 bases, with 7 bases between. The germline V gene encodes CDR1 SEHNR and CDR2 FQNEAQ (reference sequence). This CDR3 has 14 residues. CDR3 region: CASSLAGTTGELFF. The CDR3 nucleotides are TGTGCCAGCAGCTTAGCGGGAACGACCGGGGAGCTGTTTTTT.

This chain uses TRBV5-1 with TRBJ1-1; 8 nucleotides agree with TRBD1. The CDR3 length is 15 residues. The germline CDR1 and CDR2 sequences are SGHRS and YFSETQ. Germline trimming cut 0 bases from V and 2 bases from J; bases unmatched to any gene: 3. This chain's CDR3 is CASSLADRGNTEAFF. The CDR3 bases are TGCGCCAGCAGCTTGGCCGACAGGGGTAACACTGAAGCTTTCTTT.